A single sample gave rise to the 30 T cell receptor beta chains below, sequenced in a study of T cells in Graves' hyperthyroidism and ophthalmopathy. Researchers took RNA transcripts and amplified the TCR beta CDR3 regions from them. RT-PCR in the first round (using the HTBI primer set) targeted the TCR CDR3. From the multiplex PCR reads, TCRdb called clonotypes with MiXCR, one entry per CDR3 protein. The sample yields hundreds of thousands of distinct CDR3 sequences, 16% seen once. Sequenced sample: blood. The receptors shown here come from a woman in her forties with Graves' ophthalmopathy.

The chain carries TRBV6-5 and TRBJ1-2; D unclear. Between the trimmed V and J ends, which lost 0 bases and 2 bases, there was a span of 7 bases. Germline V gives CDR1 MNHEY, CDR2 SVGAGI. This CDR3 spans 14 amino acids. The CDR3 nucleotides are TGTGCCAGCAGTTACTCAACAGAGAACTATGGCTACACCTTC. Protein: CASSYSTENYGYTF.

The chain joins TRBV29-1 to TRBJ2-3; the D gene is possibly TRBD2 (6 bases). Germline V gives CDR1 SQVTM, CDR2 ANQGSEA. V lost 7 bases and J 6 bases, leaving 17 bases between the germline ends. The CDR3 has 13 residues. The DNA of the CDR3 is TGCAGCGGTATCCGGGACTCTGAGGATACGCAGTATTTT. The encoded protein is CSGIRDSEDTQYF.

Many counts were recorded for this clonotype. The J gene is TRBJ2-1, the V gene TRBV2; tentative D call: TRBD1 (5 bases). This CDR3 has 13 amino acids. The germline V and J ends were trimmed by 4 bases and 4 bases, with 8 bases remaining between them. Germline CDR1 is SNHLY and CDR2 is FYNNEI. The CDR3 region has the DNA TGTGCCAGCAGTGGAGGACAATACAATGAGCAGTTCTTC. This sequence encodes CASSGGQYNEQFF. Full variable domain (rest looked up from reference TRBV2 and TRBJ2-1): EPEVTQTPSHQVTQMGQEVILRCVPISNHLYFYWYRQILGQKVEFLVSFYNNEISEKSEIFDDQFSVERPDGSNFTLKIRSTKLEDSAMYFCASSGGQYNEQFFGPGTRLTVL.

Regarding this clonotype: This clone may be a read error of a much larger clone one base away. CDR3 region: CASSNRVPYGHTF. CDR3 bases: TGTGCCAGCAGCAACAGGGTGCCCTATGGCCACACCTTC. The chain recombines TRBV13 with TRBJ1-2; TRBD1 is a possible D gene (6 bases). The CDR3 runs to 13 residues. CDR1 and CDR2 (germline): PRHDT, FYEKMQ (reference sequence).

This clonotype came up many times. The chain uses TRBV20-1 and TRBJ1-5; maybe TRBD1 (6 bases). The germline V and J ends were trimmed by 0 bases and 9 bases, with 18 bases remaining between them. Germline V gene lookup returns CDR1 DFQATT and CDR2 SNEGSKA (reference sequence). The CDR3 has 15 residues. Here the CDR3 reads CSARDRKGGGRPQHF. The CDR3 nucleotides read TGCAGTGCTAGAGATCGAAAAGGGGGGGGGAGGCCCCAGCATTTT.

The chain uses TRBV7-9 and TRBJ2-4, with 14 bases fitting TRBD2. The CDR3 runs 16 residues. Germline CDR1 is SEHNR and CDR2 is FQNEAQ (reference sequence). V shed 6 bases and J 5 bases; nucleotides not matched to a gene: 6. DNA of the CDR3: TGTGCCAGCAGTTGGGGACTAGCGGGAGCGCAAAACATTCAGTACTTC. It specifies CASSWGLAGAQNIQYF.

The chain uses TRBV13 and TRBJ2-5; D ambiguous. The CDR3 is made up of 11 amino acids. With 8 bases removed from V and 1 base from J, the gap between germline ends came to 5 bases. Germline CDR1 PRHDT, CDR2 FYEKMQ (reference sequence). As DNA, the CDR3 is TGTGCCAGCGTCCGCCAAGAGACCCAGTACTTC. Translated: CASVRQETQYF. The full variable domain, rest sourced from reference TRBV13 and TRBJ2-5, is AAGVIQSPRHLIKEKRETATLKCYPIPRHDTVYWYQQGPGQDPQFLISFYEKMQSDKGSIPDRFSAQQFSDYHSELNMSSLELGDSALYFCASVRQETQYFGPGTRLLVL.

The sample holds many counts of this clonotype. This sequence joins TRBV20-1 and TRBJ2-7; TRBD2 agrees at 7 bases. Germline CDR1 and CDR2: DFQATT and SNEGSKA (reference sequence). After removal of 5 bases from V and 0 bases from J, the junction contained 10 bases not matched to a gene. CDR3 length: 15 amino acids. The CDR3 protein is CSARRLAASSYEQYF. The CDR3 DNA reads TGCAGTGCTCGCAGACTAGCCGCGAGCTCCTACGAGCAGTACTTC.

The V call is TRBV4-1, the J call TRBJ2-2, with TRBD2 identical over 9 bases. The CDR3 contains 19 residues. Per the germline V gene, CDR1 is MGHRA and CDR2 is YSYEKL. V was pared by 0 bases and J by 5 bases, with 13 bases of the junction left unmatched. The CDR3: CASSQDGAGAGGWTGELFF. For the CDR3, the DNA is TGCGCCAGCAGCCAAGATGGGGCGGGAGCGGGAGGTTGGACCGGGGAGCTGTTTTTT.

The chain carries TRBV7-2 and TRBJ2-7, with a weak D call TRBD2 (5 bases). Germline CDR1 and CDR2: SGHTA and FQGNSA. The CDR3 sequence is 15 residues long. V was pared by 4 bases and J by 3 bases, with 16 bases between. The DNA for the CDR3 is TGTGCCAGCAGCTCGAATGCGCGGGCGGGCTACGAGCAGTACTTC. Amino acids: CASSSNARAGYEQYF.

The chain links TRBV11-3 to TRBJ2-7; D tentatively reads TRBD1 or TRBD2 (5 bases each). The CDR3 extends over 15 amino acids. The germline V and J ends were trimmed by 4 bases and 1 base, with 14 bases remaining between them. The V gene's germline CDR1 is SGHNT and CDR2 YENEEA. The CDR3 loop reads CASSSRSGPSYEQYF. The CDR3 coding sequence is TGTGCCAGCAGCTCAAGATCGGGACCATCCTACGAGCAGTACTTC. Looking up the rest from reference TRBV11-3 and TRBJ2-7 gives the full variable domain: EAGVVQSPRYKIIEKKQPVAFWCNPISGHNTLYWYLQNLGQGPELLIRYENEEAVDDSQLPKDRFSAERLKGVDSTLKIQPAELGDSAVYLCASSSRSGPSYEQYFGPGTRLTVT.

As to this clonotype: An end of the junction differs from the germline gene, which may be a read error. This chain joins TRBV20-1 and TRBJ2-1; perhaps TRBD1 as D (5 bases). CDR1 DFQATT and CDR2 SNEGSKA come from the germline V gene (reference sequence). This CDR3 has 13 residues. CDR3 region: CSAAGPSNNEQFF. Written as DNA, the CDR3 is TGCAGTGCCGCAGGGCCCTCCAACAATGAGCAGTTCTTC.

At least ten counts were recorded for this clonotype. V is TRBV7-6 and J is TRBJ2-3; 7 bases fit TRBD2. After removal of 1 base from V and 2 bases from J, the junction contained 3 bases not matched to a gene. Germline assignment: CDR1 SGHVS and CDR2 FNYEAQ. The CDR3 runs 15 residues. DNA of the CDR3: TGTGCCAGCAGCTTAGTGGGAGGGCCCACAGATACGCAGTATTTT. It is translated as CASSLVGGPTDTQYF.

This chain connects TRBV7-2 to TRBJ2-1; D call uncertain. The CDR3 is made up of 18 amino acids. CDR1 SGHTA and CDR2 FQGNSA come from the germline V gene. Trimming cost V 1 base and J 2 bases, with 18 bases left between them. The CDR3 DNA reads as TGTGCCAGCAGCTTAGTCGTCGCGGAAACAGCGACCTACAATGAGCAGTTCTTC. This sequence encodes CASSLVVAETATYNEQFF.

This clonotype was picked up many times. The rearrangement links TRBV28 to TRBJ1-2; D not resolved. Trimming stripped 7 bases from V and 0 bases from J, with 9 bases between. The CDR3 has 13 amino acids. Germline assignment: CDR1 MDHEN and CDR2 SYDVKM. The CDR3 reads CASNPVANYGYTF. CDR3 DNA sequence: TGTGCCAGCAATCCGGTAGCTAACTATGGCTACACCTTC.

There are many counts of this clonotype. The rearrangement links TRBV6-6 to TRBJ2-2; the match to TRBD1 covers 8 bases. The CDR3 loop spans 18 amino acids. The germline V gene has CDR1 MNHNY and CDR2 SVGAGI (reference sequence). V shed 2 bases and J 0 bases; nucleotides not matched to a gene: 8. CDR3 nucleotides: TGTGCCAGCAGTTACGGAGGACAGGGAGCTTCGAACACCGGGGAGCTGTTTTTT. It yields the protein CASSYGGQGASNTGELFF.

V is TRBV18 and J is TRBJ2-3; D tentatively reads TRBD1 or TRBD2 (5 bases each). The CDR3 has 15 amino acids. V lost 6 bases and J 0 bases, leaving 13 bases between the germline ends. Germline V gene sequence: CDR1 KGHSH, CDR2 LQKENI. CDR3 bases: TGTGCCAGCTCCCTGGGGGACCTTAGCACAGATACGCAGTATTTT. Amino acid sequence: CASSLGDLSTDTQYF.

This clonotype appeared many times. The chain links TRBV3-1 to TRBJ1-1, with TRBD1 matching 9 bases. The V segment lost 3 bases and the J segment 10 bases; nucleotides outside the gene matches: 9. The V gene's germline CDR1 is LGHDT and CDR2 YNNKEL (reference sequence). The CDR3 is made up of 14 amino acids. The chain's CDR3 is CASSQGQGEVGAFF. The CDR3 DNA reads TGTGCCAGCAGCCAGGGACAGGGCGAGGTGGGAGCTTTCTTT.

The rearrangement uses TRBV20-1 and TRBJ1-5, with 9 bases lining up with TRBD1. Germline V CDR1 and CDR2: DFQATT, SNEGSKA (reference sequence). The junction had 17 bases not matched to a gene; V was cut back by 1 base and J by 1 base. The CDR3 is 20 amino acids. In DNA form, the CDR3 reads TGCAGTGCTAGAGGATATGGCAGGGACAGGGATTTTTTGAGCAATCAGCCCCAGCATTTT. The encoded protein is CSARGYGRDRDFLSNQPQHF.

This clonotype was found many times. V and J are TRBV5-1 and TRBJ2-2, with 7 bases fitting TRBD1. With V trimmed by 4 bases and J by 1 base, 4 bases remained unmatched. The CDR3 runs to 15 residues. Germline values: CDR1 SGHRS, CDR2 YFSETQ. The CDR3 sequence: CASSPWTGNTGELFF. The CDR3 bases are TGCGCCAGCAGCCCGTGGACAGGGAACACCGGGGAGCTGTTTTTT.

This clonotype appeared a few times. A junction boundary mismatches the germline segment, possibly from a read error. The chain links TRBV5-1 to TRBJ1-6, with D possibly matching TRBD1 (6 bases). Germline CDR1 is SGHRS and CDR2 is YFSETQ. The CDR3 sequence is 17 residues long. The DNA for the CDR3 is TGTGCCAGCAGCTTAACAGGAGGGGGGGGGGAAAATTCACCCCTCCACTTT. This translates into CASSLTGGGGENSPLHF.

This clonotype came up many times. The chain couples TRBV7-6 to TRBJ2-3, with TRBD2 matching 10 bases. Germline loops: CDR1 SGHVS, CDR2 FNYEAQ. The CDR3 sequence is 15 residues long. V trimming: 5 bases; J trimming: 4 bases; junction bases outside the gene matches: 6. CDR3 residues: CASSQAGGYPDTQYF. In nucleotides, the CDR3 is TGTGCCAGCAGCCAAGCGGGGGGGTACCCAGATACGCAGTATTTT.

This clonotype was found many times. V and J are TRBV20-1 and TRBJ2-1; 8 bases map to TRBD2. CDR3 length: 12 amino acids. The germline gives CDR1 DFQATT, CDR2 SNEGSKA (reference sequence). The V segment lost 0 bases and the J segment 10 bases; nucleotides outside the gene matches: 2. CDR3 protein: CSARDRGGEQFF. The CDR3 DNA is TGCAGTGCTAGAGATCGGGGGGGCGAGCAGTTCTTC.

J is TRBJ1-1 and V is TRBV19, with D possibly being TRBD1 (5 bases). CDR1 is LNHDA, CDR2 SQIVND, per germline (reference sequence). There are 14 residues in the CDR3. Trimming pared 6 bases from V and 0 bases from J, leaving 11 bases between. CDR3 residues: CASRYGGVNTEAFF. CDR3 nucleotides: TGTGCCAGTAGATACGGGGGGGTGAACACTGAAGCTTTCTTT.

This clonotype occurred a few times. V usage is TRBV7-2 and J usage is TRBJ1-6; no firm D call. Germline lookup yields CDR1 SGHTA and CDR2 FQGNSA. V was clipped by 5 bases and J by 9 bases, with 11 bases between them. This CDR3 comprises 13 residues. The CDR3 is CASSDRGISPLHF. CDR3 in DNA: TGTGCCAGCAGCGACCGGGGAATTTCACCCCTCCACTTT.

This clonotype was seen only a few times. The rearrangement links TRBV5-1 to TRBJ1-1, with D unclear. With 1 base removed from V and 6 bases from J, the gap between germline ends came to 10 bases. Per germline, CDR1 SGHRS and CDR2 YFSETQ. The CDR3 sequence is 13 residues long. The CDR3 region has the DNA TGCGCCAGCAGCTTGACGGACTACCCTGAAGCTTTCTTT. It encodes CASSLTDYPEAFF. The complete variable domain, with remaining parts taken from reference TRBV5-1 and TRBJ1-1, reads KAGVTQTPRYLIKTRGQQVTLSCSPISGHRSVSWYQQTPGQGLQFLFEYFSETQRNKGNFPGRFSGRQFSNSRSEMNVSTLELGDSALYLCASSLTDYPEAFFGQGTRLTVV.

The chain combines TRBV4-2 with TRBJ2-3; D gene unclear. The germline CDR1 and CDR2 sequences are LGHNA and YNFKEQ. This CDR3 has 15 amino acids. Trimming shortened V by 0 bases and J by 4 bases, and 11 bases separated the two germline ends. CDR3 DNA sequence: TGTGCCAGCAGCCAAGATACCTCGCTCGCAGATACGCAGTATTTT. It specifies CASSQDTSLADTQYF.

The chain carries TRBV5-1 and TRBJ2-1; possible D gene TRBD2, 7 bases. The CDR3 runs 16 residues. The V and J ends lost 4 bases and 0 bases respectively, with 14 bases between them. Germline V gene lookup returns CDR1 SGHRS and CDR2 YFSETQ. CDR3: CASSAGASSSYNEQFF. The CDR3 nucleotides are TGCGCCAGCAGCGCGGGGGCCTCAAGCTCCTACAATGAGCAGTTCTTC.

This clonotype was counted many times. V gene TRBV15 combines with J gene TRBJ2-3, with D unresolved. Per germline, CDR1 LNHNV and CDR2 YYDKDF (reference sequence). V dropped 0 bases and J dropped 0 bases, with 7 bases sitting between them. The CDR3 spans 15 residues. CDR3 nucleotides: TGTGCCACCAGCAGAGATCTACCTAGCACAGATACGCAGTATTTT. Translated, it gives CATSRDLPSTDTQYF.

This clonotype was detected only once. This sequence joins TRBV12-3 or TRBV12-4 and TRBJ2-2, with D possibly called TRBD1 or TRBD2 (5 bases each). Trimming stripped 7 bases from V and 4 bases from J, with 13 bases between. The CDR3 length is 14 residues. This CDR3 reads CASTTGLTTGELFF. CDR3 DNA sequence: TGTGCCAGCACCACGGGGCTTACCACCGGGGAGCTGTTTTTT.